This passage covers 19 T cell receptor beta chains from one sample sequenced in a study of TIL therapy for anti-PD-1-resistant metastatic lung cancer. Sequencing used immunoSEQ v3. Profiled with immunoSEQ multiplex PCR; TCRdb holds only in-frame clones, not every one. This repertoire shows 16,000 or so clones, roughly 72% found once; its top ten account for more than 30%. Indicated time point: pre-treatment sample, taken before nivolumab and TIL therapy. The source was blood, collected at baseline. The receptor set was obtained from a person between 25 and 80 years old with non-small cell lung cancer.

The V gene is TRBV10-2, the J gene TRBJ2-5, with 9 bases lining up with TRBD2. Germline-derived CDR1 and CDR2 are WSHSY and SAAADI. The CDR3 contains 15 residues. The J segment lost 2 bases and the V segment lost 7 bases, leaving 8 bases of the junction unmatched. The CDR3 bases are TGCGCCAGCAAGGCCGGGACTAGCCATCAAGAGACCCAGTACTTC. Its protein is CASKAGTSHQETQYF.

The sample holds a few counts of this clone. The rearrangement uses TRBV4-3 and TRBJ1-4, with a possible D match to TRBD1 (5 bases). The germline V gene has CDR1 LGHNA and CDR2 YSLEER. V lost 4 bases and J 3 bases, leaving 9 bases between the germline ends. The CDR3 totals 14 residues. The CDR3: CASSRQKSNEKLFF. Written as DNA, the CDR3 is TGCGCCAGCAGCCGACAGAAATCTAATGAAAAACTGTTTTTT.

The chain links TRBV7-6 to TRBJ1-1; no definite D call. Trimming stripped 8 bases from V and 0 bases from J, with 10 bases between. Germline V lookup: CDR1 SGHVS, CDR2 FNYEAQ. There are 13 residues in the CDR3. The CDR3 loop reads CASGTHMNTEAFF. DNA for the CDR3: TGTGCCAGCGGCACCCACATGAACACTGAAGCTTTCTTT.

The gene calls are TRBV5-1 and TRBJ2-7, with D perhaps TRBD1 or TRBD2 (5 bases each). Trimming pared 3 bases from V and 1 base from J, leaving 11 bases between. The CDR3 consists of 14 residues. Germline V lookup: CDR1 SGHRS, CDR2 YFSETQ. The CDR3 here is CASSSEGQSYEQYF. The DNA for the CDR3 is TGCGCCAGCAGCTCCGAGGGGCAGTCCTACGAGCAGTACTTC.

This chain connects TRBV19 to TRBJ2-2, with D possibly being TRBD1 or TRBD2 (6 bases each). CDR3 length equals 15 residues. Trimming left V 2 bases short and J 6 bases short, with 13 bases between. Germline-derived CDR1 and CDR2 are LNHDA and SQIVND (reference sequence). CDR3 coding DNA: TGTGCCAGTAGTATATGGGCAGGGGAGGCCGGGGAGCTGTTTTTT. This translates into CASSIWAGEAGELFF.

The V gene is TRBV7-2, the J gene TRBJ2-2; 11 bases align to TRBD1. The length of the CDR3 is 14 residues. J gave up 8 bases and V 7 bases, and 6 bases lay outside the gene matches. Germline-derived CDR1 and CDR2 are SGHTA and FQGNSA. CDR3 loop: CASMRTGGAGELFF. The CDR3 DNA sequence: TGTGCCAGCATGAGGACAGGGGGCGCGGGGGAGCTGTTTTTT.

The V and J genes are TRBV7-2 and TRBJ1-2, with D possibly TRBD1 on 6 matching bases. Trimming shortened V by 0 bases and J by 4 bases, and 15 bases separated the two germline ends. CDR1 is SGHTA and CDR2 is FQGNSA in the germline V gene. The CDR3 is 16 residues long. The CDR3 protein is CASSLATGGRSYGYTF. The CDR3 DNA is TGTGCCAGCAGCTTAGCGACCGGGGGGCGGTCCTATGGCTACACCTTC.

The chain carries TRBV5-6 and TRBJ2-1; D is possibly TRBD1 (6 bases). CDR3 length: 16 residues. Germline CDR1 and CDR2: SGHDT and YYEEEE. The V gene lost 5 bases and the J gene lost 0 bases, with 15 bases spanning the gap. As DNA, the CDR3 is TGTGCCAGCAGACAGGGTTTGATGGGCTCCTACAATGAGCAGTTCTTC. This translates into CASRQGLMGSYNEQFF.

This clone was seen a single time. The V and J genes are TRBV29-1 and TRBJ1-2; 8 nucleotides align to TRBD1. This CDR3 has 17 amino acids. Germline CDR1 SQVTM, CDR2 ANQGSEA. J gave up 5 bases and V 4 bases, and 18 bases lay outside the gene matches. The CDR3 sequence is CSVVGAQGQVSTYGYTF. The DNA of the CDR3 is TGCAGCGTTGTCGGAGCTCAGGGACAGGTATCAACGTATGGCTACACCTTC.

The gene calls are TRBV27 and TRBJ2-4; TRBD1 matches at 8 bases. Unmatched junction bases numbered 3, after V lost 2 bases and J lost 6 bases. Germline V gene sequence: CDR1 MNHEY, CDR2 SMNVEV (reference sequence). This CDR3 has 14 residues. The CDR3: CASSLRTGRNIQYF. CDR3 sequence (DNA): TGTGCCAGCAGTTTACGGACAGGGAGAAACATTCAGTACTTC.

V and J are TRBV4-3 and TRBJ2-7; the D gene could be TRBD1 or TRBD2 (6 bases each). Germline V gene sequence: CDR1 LGHNA, CDR2 YSLEER. Deletions cut 2 bases from V and 2 bases from J, with 19 bases between. The CDR3 is made up of 17 amino acids. The CDR3 sequence is CASSQHARGGGAYEQYF. CDR3 nucleotides: TGCGCCAGCAGCCAACATGCCAGGGGCGGAGGGGCCTACGAGCAGTACTTC.

The J gene is TRBJ2-2, the V gene TRBV29-1; no firm D call. The CDR3 runs 14 residues. In germline, CDR1 is SQVTM, CDR2 ANQGSEA. Trimming left V 6 bases short and J 0 bases short, with 11 bases between. CDR3 sequence reads: CSVADRSNTGELFF. The CDR3 DNA sequence: TGCAGCGTCGCGGACCGTTCGAACACCGGGGAGCTGTTTTTT.

The rearrangement uses TRBV19 and TRBJ1-2, with 9 bases that match TRBD1. V was clipped by 0 bases and J by 4 bases; unmatched bases: 6. The CDR3 spans 16 residues. CDR1 and CDR2 (germline): LNHDA, SQIVND (reference sequence). Here the CDR3 reads CASSIDRDRAFYGYTF. The CDR3 DNA follows: TGTGCCAGTAGTATAGATCGGGACAGGGCTTTCTATGGCTACACCTTC.

The chain links TRBV9 to TRBJ2-5; 7 bases agree with TRBD1. J gave up 3 bases and V 2 bases, and 7 bases lay outside the gene matches. CDR3 length: 15 residues. Looked up from germline, CDR1 is SGDLS and CDR2 is YYNGEE. The chain's CDR3 is CASSVTGTGEETQYF. CDR3 nucleotide sequence: TGTGCCAGCAGCGTGACAGGGACCGGGGAAGAGACCCAGTACTTC.

This clone was recorded once. V and J are TRBV15 and TRBJ2-7; 11 bases are a match to TRBD2. The V and J ends lost 0 bases and 3 bases, in that order; junction bases with no gene match: 1. Germline CDR1 is LNHNV and CDR2 is YYDKDF (reference sequence). The CDR3 covers 15 residues. The CDR3 is CATSRDTSGSYEQYF. In DNA, the CDR3 is TGTGCCACCAGCAGAGATACTAGCGGGAGCTACGAGCAGTACTTC.

V is TRBV5-4 and J is TRBJ1-2; a weak D match, TRBD1 (5 bases). Trimming took off 4 bases at V and 6 bases at J, with 13 bases between the two ends. CDR3 length equals 13 residues. Germline V gene data show CDR1 as SGHNT and CDR2 as YYREEE (reference sequence). The CDR3 nucleotides are TGTGCCAGCAGCAGCTGGGGACCTGATGGCTACACCTTC. Protein product: CASSSWGPDGYTF.

The CDR3 DNA follows: TGTGCCAGCAGTTCCGGGCGGGCCCCGGGGGGTCAGCCCCAGCATTTT. It yields the protein CASSSGRAPGGQPQHF. The rearrangement joins TRBV27 to TRBJ1-5, with D perhaps matching TRBD1 (5 bases). Germline V lookup: CDR1 MNHEY, CDR2 SMNVEV (reference sequence). The CDR3 totals 16 residues. V dropped 4 bases and J dropped 6 bases, with 19 bases sitting between them.

The chain links TRBV5-4 to TRBJ2-1; D is undetermined. Between the trimmed V and J ends, which lost 0 bases and 7 bases, there was a span of 14 bases. CDR1 and CDR2 (germline): SGHNT, YYREEE (reference sequence). This CDR3 is 15 amino acids long. CDR3 sequence reads: CASSLEDRSDNEQFF. In DNA form, the CDR3 reads TGTGCCAGCAGCTTGGAAGATCGGTCCGATAATGAGCAGTTCTTC.

The rearrangement links TRBV20-1 to TRBJ2-7; D gene ambiguous. This CDR3 has 11 residues. Germline V gene data show CDR1 as DFQATT and CDR2 as SNEGSKA (reference sequence). Between the trimmed V and J ends, which lost 3 bases and 6 bases, there was a span of 9 bases. CDR3 residues: CSARGFSEQYF. The CDR3 nucleotides read TGCAGTGCTAGGGGATTCAGCGAGCAGTACTTC.